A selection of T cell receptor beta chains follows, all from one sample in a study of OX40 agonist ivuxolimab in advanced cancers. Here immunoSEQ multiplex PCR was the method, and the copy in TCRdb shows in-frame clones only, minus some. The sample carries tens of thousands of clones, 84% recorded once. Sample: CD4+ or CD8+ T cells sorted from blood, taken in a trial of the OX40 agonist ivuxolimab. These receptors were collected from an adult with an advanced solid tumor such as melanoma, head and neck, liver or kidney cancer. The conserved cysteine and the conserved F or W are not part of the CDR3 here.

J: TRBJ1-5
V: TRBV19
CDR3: ASSPRGDSNQPQH

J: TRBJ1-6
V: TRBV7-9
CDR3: ASGLQSSYNSPLH

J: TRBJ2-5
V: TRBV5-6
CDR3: ASSLAGVGETQY

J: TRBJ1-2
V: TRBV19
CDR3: AGFAEGIFQGEDGSYGYT

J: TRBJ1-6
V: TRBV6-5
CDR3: ASSLRTGGSPLH

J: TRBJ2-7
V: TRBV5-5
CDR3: ASSLQGAGHEQY

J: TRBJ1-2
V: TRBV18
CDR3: ASPPRDGYT

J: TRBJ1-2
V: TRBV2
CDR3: ATGNNYGYT

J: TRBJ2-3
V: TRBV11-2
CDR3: ASSQTTDTQY

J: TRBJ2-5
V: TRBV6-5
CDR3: ASTRSGGARETQY

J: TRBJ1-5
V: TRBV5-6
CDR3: ASSPRTGSNQPQH

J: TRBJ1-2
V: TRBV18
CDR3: ASSPQKDSYGYT

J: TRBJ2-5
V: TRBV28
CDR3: ASSPWGGKQETQY

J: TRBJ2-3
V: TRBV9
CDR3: ASSVASGTDTQY

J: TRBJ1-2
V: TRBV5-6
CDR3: ASSLVGFT

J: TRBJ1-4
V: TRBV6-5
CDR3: ASSRTATNEKLF

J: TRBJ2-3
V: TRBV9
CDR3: ASSVSGQGAMDTQY

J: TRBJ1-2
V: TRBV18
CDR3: ASSPGGDRPYGYT

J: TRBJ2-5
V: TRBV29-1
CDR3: SVADLQETQY

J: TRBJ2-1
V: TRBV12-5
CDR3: ASGSQSWEQF

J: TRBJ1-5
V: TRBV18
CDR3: ASSPIQGDNQPQH

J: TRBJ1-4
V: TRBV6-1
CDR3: ASSEANRVEKLF

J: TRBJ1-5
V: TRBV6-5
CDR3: ASSYAGDQPQH

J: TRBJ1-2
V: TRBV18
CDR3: ASSPGTGAINYGYT

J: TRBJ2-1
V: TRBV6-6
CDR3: ASSSWGRSSYNEQF

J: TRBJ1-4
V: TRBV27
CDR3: ASAVARYEKLF

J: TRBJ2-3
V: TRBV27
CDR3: ASSLGIYADTQY

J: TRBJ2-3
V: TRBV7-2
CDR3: ASSILAGGGNTRY

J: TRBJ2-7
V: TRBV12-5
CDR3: ASGLVGQGAQGQY

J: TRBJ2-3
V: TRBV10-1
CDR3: ASVERTSGRTDTQY

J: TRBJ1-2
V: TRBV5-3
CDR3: ARSLPRLRPNYGYT

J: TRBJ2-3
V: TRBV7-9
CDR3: ASSPFSGGAGDTQY

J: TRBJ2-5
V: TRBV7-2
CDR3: ASSLYRGVETQY

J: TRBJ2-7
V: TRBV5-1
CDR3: ASSFSLAGGGEQY

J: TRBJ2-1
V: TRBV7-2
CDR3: ASSLVGAGGVGHTEQF

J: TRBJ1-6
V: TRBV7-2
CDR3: ASSLSGRGSIPYNSPLH

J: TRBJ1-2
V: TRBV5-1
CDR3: ASSLSPGGKNEGYT

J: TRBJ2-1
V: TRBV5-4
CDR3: ASSLGGFNEQF

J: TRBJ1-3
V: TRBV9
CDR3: ASSVSGNTIY

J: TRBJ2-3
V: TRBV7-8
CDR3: ASSLVGGPYDTQY

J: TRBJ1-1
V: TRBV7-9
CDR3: ASNNNFRGYTEAF

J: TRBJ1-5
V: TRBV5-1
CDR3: ASSPLGYSNQPQH

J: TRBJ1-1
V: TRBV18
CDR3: ASSTTEMNTEAF

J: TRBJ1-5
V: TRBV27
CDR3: ASRRQHNQPQH

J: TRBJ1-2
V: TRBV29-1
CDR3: SGELQGYGYT

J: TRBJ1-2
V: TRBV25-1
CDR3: ASSEGQGDYGYT

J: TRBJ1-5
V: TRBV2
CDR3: ASSGGNQPQH

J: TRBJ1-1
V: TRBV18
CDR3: ASSSTGSNTEAF

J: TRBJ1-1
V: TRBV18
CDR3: ASSLGQGMNTEAF

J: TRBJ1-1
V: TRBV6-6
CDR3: ASSTPGGMNTEAF

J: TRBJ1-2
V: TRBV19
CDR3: ASSRGLPRQGWDGYT

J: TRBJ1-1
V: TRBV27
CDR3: ASSLSDRVETEAF

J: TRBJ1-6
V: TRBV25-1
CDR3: ASSDLVSESSPLH

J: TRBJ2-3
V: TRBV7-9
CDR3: ASSLGLSTDTQY